These T cell receptor beta chains were read from a single sample in a study of blood T cell repertoires in COVID-19. The table came from immunoSEQ multiplex PCR; TCRdb's copy has only in-frame clones and leaves some out. The table lists roughly 28,000 clones, about 80% of them singletons. Sequenced material: peripheral blood. These receptors were taken from a man older than 75 with active or convalescent COVID-19. Both conserved end residues are part of each CDR3. D genes are given only for firm matches. Rows give clone size only sometimes, using once, few, many, or a class for an expanded clone.

d_gene | j_gene | abundance | v_gene | CDR3nt | CDR3aa
TRBD1 | TRBJ2-7 | . | TRBV27 | TGTGCCAGCAGTTTCTCTCGGCAGGGGGACTACGAGCAGTACTTC | CASSFSRQGDYEQYF
. | TRBJ1-2 | . | TRBV11-1 | TGTGCCAGCAGCTTAGAGGGGCGCGGCTACACCTTC | CASSLEGRGYTF
. | TRBJ2-3 | . | TRBV11-3 | TGTGCCAGCAGCTTAGGTGGGAGCCTAAGCACAGATACGCAGTATTTT | CASSLGGSLSTDTQYF
TRBD1 | TRBJ1-1 | . | TRBV28 | TGTGCCAGCAGTTTATATGGGACAGGGAAGAACACTGAAGCTTTCTTT | CASSLYGTGKNTEAFF
TRBD1 | TRBJ2-1 | . | TRBV28 | TGTGCCAGCAGGAGTGGGGGACAGGGGATATACAATGAGCAGTTCTTC | CASRSGGQGIYNEQFF
. | TRBJ2-1 | . | TRBV20-1 | TGCAGTGCTAGGGAGGGTTATGAGCAGTTCTTC | CSAREGYEQFF
. | TRBJ1-1 | . | TRBV27 | TGTGCCAGCAGTACCGAGGACTCGATGAACACTGAAGCTTTCTTT | CASSTEDSMNTEAFF
. | TRBJ1-2 | . | TRBV3-1/TRBV3-2 | TGTGCCAGCAGCCAAGCTGGGCCTAATGGCTACACCTTC | CASSQAGPNGYTF
. | TRBJ2-7 | once | TRBV29-1 | TGCAGCGCCGCCGACCTTGGGCGCGAGCAGTACTTC | CSAADLGREQYF
TRBD1 | TRBJ1-2 | few | TRBV24-1 | TGTGCCACCCATGGCGGGACAGGTCTTCATGGCTACACCTTC | CATHGGTGLHGYTF
TRBD1 | TRBJ1-4 | . | TRBV5-5 | TGTGCCAGCAGCTTCTCTCGGGACAGGGGTGAAAAACTGTTTTTT | CASSFSRDRGEKLFF
. | TRBJ1-3 | . | TRBV2 | TGTGCCAGCAGTGAACCAGGGGACTCTGGAAACACCATATATTTT | CASSEPGDSGNTIYF
TRBD2 | TRBJ2-2 | . | TRBV7-2 | TGTGCCAGCAGACGGACTAGCGGGAGAGTAGGGGAGCTGTTTTTT | CASRRTSGRVGELFF
. | TRBJ1-1 | . | TRBV7-3 | TGTGCCAGCAGCTTTTCAGGGGCCCGAACTGAAGCTTTCTTT | CASSFSGARTEAFF
. | TRBJ2-3 | few | TRBV11-2 | TGTGCCAGCAGCCCCCCCGGCTGGGGACACCCCACAGATACGCAGTATTTT | CASSPPGWGHPTDTQYF
TRBD1 | TRBJ2-3 | . | TRBV28 | TGTGCCAGCAGTTTAGTAGTGGGGACAGGGAGCACAGATACGCAGTATTTT | CASSLVVGTGSTDTQYF
TRBD1 | TRBJ1-4 | . | TRBV4-2 | TGTGCCAGCAGCCACCCGGGACAGGGAGATGAAAAACTGTTTTTT | CASSHPGQGDEKLFF
. | TRBJ1-5 | . | TRBV3-1/TRBV3-2 | TGTGCCAGCAGCCAAGGGCCTTATGCTCGTCAGCCCCAGCATTTT | CASSQGPYARQPQHF
TRBD1 | TRBJ1-1 | . | TRBV5-1 | TGCGCCAGCAGCTTGGTGGACAGGGGCACTGAAGCTTTCTTT | CASSLVDRGTEAFF
. | TRBJ1-1 | . | TRBV6-6 | TGTGCCAGCAGTCGAAGATCACAGGGATCCGTGAACACTGAAGCTTTCTTT | CASSRRSQGSVNTEAFF
TRBD1 | TRBJ1-2 | . | TRBV19 | TGTGCCAGTAGTTCCTACAGGGGGCAGGAGTATGGCTACACCTTC | CASSSYRGQEYGYTF
. | TRBJ2-2 | . | TRBV11-3 | TGTGCCAGCAGCGCTTCTTCGGGAGCGAACACCGGGGAGCTGTTTTTT | CASSASSGANTGELFF
TRBD1 | TRBJ2-7 | . | TRBV19 | TGTGCCAGTAGCTCACAGGGGCAGGACCGCCGGGAGCAGTACTTC | CASSSQGQDRREQYF
. | TRBJ1-6 | . | TRBV18 | TGTGCCAGCTCACCATCAAACTCCTATAATTCACCCCTCCACTTT | CASSPSNSYNSPLHF
TRBD1 | TRBJ2-5 | . | TRBV19 | TGTGCCAGTAGTCCGCCGACTTACAGGGGGCCCACCCAAGAGACCCAGTACTTC | CASSPPTYRGPTQETQYF
TRBD2 | TRBJ2-7 | . | TRBV12-3/TRBV12-4 | TGTGCCAGCAGTTTAAGCGGGGGCTACGAGCAGTACTTC | CASSLSGGYEQYF
. | TRBJ1-1 | . | TRBV6-2/TRBV6-3 | TGTGCCAGCAGACCTACAGGGAACACTGAAGCTTTCTTT | CASRPTGNTEAFF
TRBD2 | TRBJ2-2 | . | TRBV2 | TGTGCCAGCGGGGGAGGGTGGAACACCGGGGAGCTGTTTTTT | CASGGGWNTGELFF
TRBD2 | TRBJ2-5 | . | TRBV7-8 | TGTGCCAGCAGCCCATCCGTGGTAGCGGGGGGGCTCGGTCAAGAGACCCAGTACTTC | CASSPSVVAGGLGQETQYF
TRBD1 | TRBJ1-1 | . | TRBV7-8 | TGTGCCAGCAGATCGGACAGGTTGGGAACTGAAGCTTTCTTT | CASRSDRLGTEAFF
. | TRBJ2-5 | . | TRBV28 | TGTGCCAGCAGTTTAGACAGGCAAGAGACCCAGTACTTC | CASSLDRQETQYF